These 32 T cell receptor beta chains came from one sample sequenced in a study of technical replicates of blood from a few donors. Clones were read by immunoSEQ multiplex PCR, and TCRdb kept only the in-frame ones, dropping some. The sample gives around 100,000 clones, approximately 95% of which show up once; roughly 0.35% is in the top ten. The sample consisted of T cells isolated from PBMCs. These receptors all stem from a human donor in good health.

This clone was found once. The chain is built from TRBV4-3 and TRBJ1-4; 7 bases are shared with TRBD1. Germline V gene lookup returns CDR1 LGHNA and CDR2 YSLEER. Trimming at V came to 0 bases and at J to 5 bases, leaving 3 bases not matched to a gene. This CDR3 has 15 residues. CDR3 in amino acids: CASSQERGGNEKLFF. CDR3 DNA: TGCGCCAGCAGCCAAGAAAGAGGGGGCAATGAAAAACTGTTTTTT.

The chain links TRBV4-2 to TRBJ2-7; 7 bases are a match to TRBD1. The CDR3 is 16 residues long. V lost 0 bases and J lost 7; bases outside the gene matches: 12. The germline gives CDR1 LGHNA, CDR2 YNFKEQ. DNA for the CDR3: TGTGCCAGCAGCCAAGATAGGCTTTTGGCAGGGGGAGAGCAGTACTTC. It specifies CASSQDRLLAGGEQYF.

This clone appeared once. The chain links TRBV2 to TRBJ2-4; the D gene is possibly TRBD2 (6 bases). Germline V CDR1 and CDR2: SNHLY, FYNNEI. The CDR3 sequence is 13 residues long. The V end lost 9 bases, the J end lost 2 bases, and 11 bases lay between the germline ends. This CDR3 is CASCRDSKNIQYF. The CDR3 DNA sequence: TGTGCCAGTTGCAGGGACTCCAAAAACATTCAGTACTTC.

The sample holds one count of this clone. V and J are TRBV4-1 and TRBJ2-3, with a possible D match to TRBD2 (6 bases). There are 12 residues in the CDR3. Germline-derived CDR1 and CDR2 are MGHRA and YSYEKL. V was pared by 8 bases and J by 5 bases, with 11 bases between. The CDR3 reads CASFGGGDTQYF. For the CDR3, the DNA is TGCGCCAGCTTCGGGGGAGGAGATACGCAGTATTTT.

This chain uses TRBV5-1 with TRBJ2-7; D ambiguous. Germline V gene sequence: CDR1 SGHRS, CDR2 YFSETQ. V lost 1 base, J lost 5 bases, and 10 bases lay in between. The CDR3 covers 13 residues. CDR3 nucleotides: TGCGCCAGCAGCTTGTCCCGGGTAGACGAGCAGTACTTC. Protein sequence: CASSLSRVDEQYF.

V is TRBV28 and J is TRBJ2-1, with TRBD1 matching over 9 bases. Germline loops: CDR1 MDHEN, CDR2 SYDVKM. The CDR3 length is 14 residues. After removal of 6 bases from V and 7 bases from J, the junction contained 7 bases not matched to a gene. The CDR3 DNA sequence: TGTGCCAGCAGATTACAGGGGGCTAAAAATGAGCAGTTCTTC. Protein: CASRLQGAKNEQFF.

The chain recombines TRBV7-9 with TRBJ2-7; 9 bases are shared with TRBD1. After removal of 6 bases from V and 3 bases from J, the junction contained 6 bases not matched to a gene. This CDR3 spans 14 amino acids. Germline V gives CDR1 SEHNR, CDR2 FQNEAQ (reference sequence). CDR3 coding DNA: TGTGCCAGCAGTGTGTTGACAGGGGGCTACGAGCAGTACTTC. This translates into CASSVLTGGYEQYF.

V usage is TRBV27 and J usage is TRBJ2-1; D unresolved. Trimming removed 4 bases at V and 3 bases at J, with 7 bases between. Per the germline V gene, CDR1 is MNHEY and CDR2 is SMNVEV (reference sequence). The CDR3 consists of 13 residues. CDR3 region: CASSYPGYNEQFF. As DNA, the CDR3 is TGTGCCAGCAGTTACCCCGGCTACAATGAGCAGTTCTTC.

The chain joins TRBV7-2 to TRBJ1-1; TRBD1 agrees at 9 bases. CDR3 size: 15 residues. With 2 bases clipped from V and 4 bases from J, the junction kept 5 bases outside the gene matches. The germline gives CDR1 SGHTA, CDR2 FQGNSA. Written as DNA, the CDR3 is TGTGCCAGCAGCTTAAAGACAGGGGGTGTCACTGAAGCTTTCTTT. Protein: CASSLKTGGVTEAFF.

This chain uses TRBV4-3 with TRBJ2-7, with 8 bases identical to TRBD1. Germline-derived CDR1 and CDR2 are LGHNA and YSLEER. The CDR3 extends over 15 amino acids. J gave up 3 bases and V 1 base, and 5 bases lay outside the gene matches. The CDR3: CASSQVGQANYEQYF. The CDR3 nucleotides are TGCGCCAGCAGCCAAGTGGGACAGGCGAACTACGAGCAGTACTTC.

J is TRBJ2-5 and V is TRBV10-1; D is perhaps TRBD2 (6 bases). Per the germline V gene, CDR1 is WNHNN and CDR2 is SYGVQD (reference sequence). V lost 7 bases and J 1 base, leaving 16 bases between the germline ends. This CDR3 is built from 15 residues. The CDR3 protein is CASIRLAELQETQYF. The CDR3 DNA reads TGCGCCAGCATCAGATTAGCGGAACTCCAAGAGACCCAGTACTTC.

The chain couples TRBV5-5 to TRBJ2-7; D is uncertain. The CDR3 runs to 13 residues. Trimming cost V 2 bases and J 7 bases, with 13 bases left between them. Germline CDR1 and CDR2: SGHKS and YYEKEE (reference sequence). In DNA, the CDR3 is TGTGCCAGCAGCTTTGGCGAGCTCGGGGAGCAGTACTTC. This sequence encodes CASSFGELGEQYF.

The count of this clone is one. The chain's CDR3 is CASTTMTSYEQYF. CDR3 bases: TGTGCCAGCACGACTATGACCTCCTACGAGCAGTACTTC. The rearrangement links TRBV2 to TRBJ2-7, with D possibly being TRBD2 (5 bases). The CDR3 is 13 residues long. From germline, CDR1 is SNHLY and CDR2 FYNNEI. V gave up 7 bases and J gave up 0 bases, with 10 bases separating them.

The chain links TRBV6-1 to TRBJ1-2, with unresolved D. The length of the CDR3 is 14 residues. Between the trimmed V and J ends, which lost 3 bases and 5 bases, there was a span of 13 bases. Germline V lookup: CDR1 MNHNS, CDR2 SASEGT. CDR3 loop: CASSESGSDYGYTF. The CDR3 bases are TGTGCCAGCAGTGAGTCCGGTTCCGATTATGGCTACACCTTC.

The chain carries TRBV5-6 and TRBJ2-7, with a weak D call TRBD2 (6 bases). The V and J ends lost 0 bases and 0 bases respectively, with 10 bases between them. This CDR3 has 15 residues. CDR1 is SGHDT, CDR2 YYEEEE, per germline. The CDR3 DNA follows: TGTGCCAGCAGCTTGGGGGGGGTATTCTCCTACGAGCAGTACTTC. Protein product: CASSLGGVFSYEQYF.

The chain has TRBV18 and TRBJ2-2; TRBD2 matches 7 bases. Germline values: CDR1 KGHSH, CDR2 LQKENI. V lost 4 bases and J lost 6; bases outside the gene matches: 2. This CDR3 spans 13 amino acids. The CDR3, as DNA: TGTGCCAGCTCACTTCGGGGGGCCGGGGAGCTGTTTTTT. Translated: CASSLRGAGELFF. Complete variable domain (other parts from reference TRBV18 and TRBJ2-2): NAGVMQNPRHLVRRRGQEARLRCSPMKGHSHVYWYRQLPEEGLKFMVYLQKENIIDESGMPKERFSAEFPKEGPSILRIQQVVRGDSAAYFCASSLRGAGELFFGEGSRLTVL.

This chain connects TRBV6-5 to TRBJ1-2; TRBD1 matches 11 bases. CDR1 MNHEY and CDR2 SVGAGI come from the germline V gene. The V gene end was trimmed by 6 bases and the J gene end by 7 bases; junction bases not matched to a gene: 7. The CDR3 spans 14 residues. The CDR3 here is CASRTGQGAGGYTF. The CDR3 bases are TGTGCCAGCAGAACCGGACAGGGGGCCGGTGGCTACACCTTC.

The J gene is TRBJ1-2, the V gene TRBV29-1, with D possibly matching TRBD1 (6 bases). This CDR3 region has 15 residues. Germline V gene sequence: CDR1 SQVTM, CDR2 ANQGSEA. V lost 6 bases, J lost 3 bases, and 20 bases lay in between. CDR3 sequence (DNA): TGCAGCGTGGAAAAGGGGGGGAGTCCGGACTATGGCTACACCTTC. It codes for CSVEKGGSPDYGYTF.

The table lists this clone with a count of one. The gene calls are TRBV4-1 and TRBJ2-5, with 11 bases identical to TRBD2. This CDR3 is 17 amino acids long. The ends lost 3 bases at V and 4 bases at J; junction bases unmatched: 10. Germline V gene sequence: CDR1 MGHRA, CDR2 YSYEKL. The chain's CDR3 is CASSQTPLAGGGETQYF. CDR3 nucleotides: TGCGCCAGCAGCCAGACCCCCCTAGCGGGAGGTGGAGAGACCCAGTACTTC.

The chain links TRBV30 to TRBJ2-1; 8 nucleotides agree with TRBD2. Trimming removed 0 bases from V and 12 bases from J; junction bases left unmatched: 4. The CDR3 spans 12 residues. In germline, CDR1 is GTSNPN, CDR2 SVGIG (reference sequence). Written as DNA, the CDR3 is TGTGCCTGGAGTGTAACTAGCGGTCGGCAGTTCTTC. This sequence encodes CAWSVTSGRQFF.

This clone turned up a few times. The V call is TRBV27, the J call TRBJ1-1; D is possibly TRBD1 (5 bases). CDR3 length: 13 amino acids. Per the germline V gene, CDR1 is MNHEY and CDR2 is SMNVEV (reference sequence). The V and J ends lost 2 bases and 4 bases respectively, with 8 bases between them. The CDR3 DNA follows: TGTGCCAGCAGTTTACTGGGGGGCACTGAAGCTTTCTTT. Its translation: CASSLLGGTEAFF.

Points on this clone: The same CDR3 can be traced to other DNA sequences in this sample. This rearrangement joins TRBV19 to TRBJ1-1; TRBD1 is a possible D gene (5 bases). V dropped 6 bases and J dropped 1 base, with 9 bases sitting between them. Germline loops: CDR1 LNHDA, CDR2 SQIVND (reference sequence). The CDR3 spans 13 residues. The CDR3 DNA sequence: TGTGCCAGTAGCATTACAGGGAACACTGAAGCTTTCTTT. Protein: CASSITGNTEAFF.

The DNA for the CDR3 is TGTGCCAGCAGCCCGGTGGGACTAGCTAGTCATGAGCAGTTCTTC. Its translation is CASSPVGLASHEQFF. V gene TRBV28 combines with J gene TRBJ2-1; 9 bases agree with TRBD2. This CDR3 has 15 residues. Trimming removed 6 bases from V and 8 bases from J; junction bases left unmatched: 11. The germline V gene encodes CDR1 MDHEN and CDR2 SYDVKM.

V usage is TRBV11-3 and J usage is TRBJ2-3; D gene ambiguous. This CDR3 comprises 13 residues. V gave up 4 bases and J gave up 2 bases, with 7 bases separating them. Germline CDR1 SGHNT, CDR2 YENEEA. CDR3 protein: CASSSSPTDTQYF. CDR3 nucleotide sequence: TGTGCCAGCAGCTCTTCCCCCACAGATACGCAGTATTTT.

The chain joins TRBV5-8 to TRBJ2-1, with 13 bases that match TRBD2. J gave up 0 bases and V 4 bases, and 10 bases lay outside the gene matches. The CDR3 totals 19 residues. Looked up from germline, CDR1 is SGHTS and CDR2 is YDEGEE. The CDR3 spells CASSPVLAGGLSSYNEQFF. The CDR3 DNA reads as TGTGCCAGCAGCCCAGTACTAGCGGGAGGGCTAAGCTCCTACAATGAGCAGTTCTTC.

The V call is TRBV4-1, the J call TRBJ2-7, with TRBD2 matching 10 bases. This CDR3 region has 15 residues. Trimming cost V 2 bases and J 1 base; bases outside gene matches: 2. Germline V gene sequence: CDR1 MGHRA, CDR2 YSYEKL. The CDR3 protein is CASSQPAGGSYEQYF. The CDR3 DNA reads as TGCGCCAGCAGCCAACCAGCGGGAGGGTCCTACGAGCAGTACTTC.

This rearrangement joins TRBV10-2 to TRBJ1-2; the match to TRBD1 covers 11 bases. Unmatched junction bases numbered 8, after V lost 8 bases and J lost 6 bases. Per germline, CDR1 WSHSY and CDR2 SAAADI. The CDR3 consists of 14 residues. CDR3 sequence reads: CASLDRGRLHGYTF. The DNA of the CDR3 is TGCGCCAGCTTGGACAGGGGGCGACTTCATGGCTACACCTTC.

The CDR3 sequence is CASSLGPPGGYNEQFF. CDR3 coding DNA: TGTGCCAGCAGCTTAGGGCCTCCGGGAGGATACAATGAGCAGTTCTTC. The genes are TRBV7-2 and TRBJ2-1; 7 bases map to TRBD2. The ends lost 1 base at V and 4 bases at J; junction bases unmatched: 7. The CDR3 extends over 16 amino acids. Germline lookup yields CDR1 SGHTA and CDR2 FQGNSA.

This chain joins TRBV2 and TRBJ2-1, with 12 bases that match TRBD1. Looked up from germline, CDR1 is SNHLY and CDR2 is FYNNEI. J gave up 8 bases and V 7 bases, and 12 bases lay outside the gene matches. The CDR3 has 16 residues. CDR3 bases: TGTGCCAGCACCAGCGCGCGGGACAGGGGGCTAGATGAGCAGTTCTTC. Residues: CASTSARDRGLDEQFF.

Only one count was recorded for this clone. The V gene is TRBV2, the J gene TRBJ2-7; D gene ambiguous. The CDR3 is made up of 11 amino acids. Between the trimmed V and J ends, which lost 5 bases and 4 bases, there was a span of 6 bases. Per the germline V gene, CDR1 is SNHLY and CDR2 is FYNNEI. CDR3 sequence: CASSLIYEQYF. CDR3 in DNA: TGTGCCAGCAGTCTTATTTACGAGCAGTACTTC. Supplemented by reference TRBV2 and TRBJ2-7, the full variable domain reads EPEVTQTPSHQVTQMGQEVILRCVPISNHLYFYWYRQILGQKVEFLVSFYNNEISEKSEIFDDQFSVERPDGSNFTLKIRSTKLEDSAMYFCASSLIYEQYFGPGTRLTVT.

This clone was detected a few times. The chain recombines TRBV7-2 with TRBJ2-6; the D is unclear. V shed 0 bases and J shed 0 bases, with 9 bases lying between them. CDR1 is SGHTA and CDR2 is FQGNSA in the germline V gene. This CDR3 is 17 amino acids long. In nucleotides, the CDR3 is TGTGCCAGCAGCTTAGCCTCGGTTTCCTCTGGGGCCAACGTCCTGACTTTC. Amino acid sequence: CASSLASVSSGANVLTF.

The genes are TRBV7-3 and TRBJ2-5; 8 bases are a match to TRBD2. Germline CDR1 reads SGHTA; CDR2 reads FQGTGA. Unmatched junction bases numbered 5, after V lost 4 bases and J lost 4 bases. The CDR3 has 14 amino acids. This chain's CDR3 is CASSSYSGTETQYF. In nucleotides, the CDR3 is TGTGCCAGCAGCTCATATAGCGGGACAGAGACCCAGTACTTC.